The 16 T cell receptor beta chains in this list originate from one sample, sequenced in a study of cytomegalovirus exposure and HLA in healthy donors. Libraries were prepared by immunoSEQ multiplex PCR; TCRdb keeps only in-frame clonotypes and omits some of them. The table shows 100,000 to 150,000 clones, with 85% to 90% occurring only once. Sequenced: PBMCs. The receptors come from a man younger than 40 in good health and CMV-seronegative.

The genes are TRBV7-8 and TRBJ2-1, with 7 bases lining up with TRBD1. Germline V gives CDR1 SGHVS, CDR2 FQNEAQ. After removal of 4 bases from V and 15 bases from J, the junction contained 12 bases not matched to a gene. The CDR3 is 13 amino acids. Written as DNA, the CDR3 is TGTGCCAGCAGCTCCAGGACAGGCCGGTTGGGGTTCTTC. It is translated as CASSSRTGRLGFF.

V gene TRBV10-2 combines with J gene TRBJ2-6; D perhaps matches TRBD2 (5 bases). The germline V gene encodes CDR1 WSHSY and CDR2 SAAADI. The CDR3 covers 14 residues. V was shortened by 6 bases and J by 0 bases, with 6 bases between the two germline ends. This CDR3 is CASRGDSGANVLTF. The CDR3 DNA reads as TGCGCCAGCAGGGGAGACTCTGGGGCCAACGTCCTGACTTTC.

The V gene is TRBV4-3, the J gene TRBJ1-1, with TRBD1 matching over 8 bases. This CDR3 contains 14 residues. Per the germline V gene, CDR1 is LGHNA and CDR2 is YSLEER. Trimming removed 2 bases from V and 5 bases from J; junction bases left unmatched: 4. The CDR3 protein is CASSQMTGETEAFF. As DNA, the CDR3 is TGCGCCAGCAGCCAAATGACAGGGGAGACTGAAGCTTTCTTT.

This clone was seen a single time. The chain couples TRBV7-2 to TRBJ1-5; maybe TRBD1 (5 bases). The CDR3 runs 15 residues. Trimming left V 1 base short and J 6 bases short, with 13 bases between. CDR1 and CDR2 (germline): SGHTA, FQGNSA. The CDR3 is CASSLVGGNGQPQHF. CDR3 sequence (DNA): TGTGCCAGCAGCTTAGTTGGGGGGAACGGTCAGCCCCAGCATTTT.

The CDR3 bases are TGTGCCAGCTCACCAGTACAGGGAAGAGAGACCCAGTACTTC. This gives the protein CASSPVQGRETQYF. The chain recombines TRBV18 with TRBJ2-5, with D perhaps matching TRBD1 (6 bases). This CDR3 region has 14 residues. Trimming shortened V by 2 bases and J by 4 bases, and 11 bases separated the two germline ends. CDR1 and CDR2 from the germline V gene are KGHSH and LQKENI.

The chain combines TRBV7-9 with TRBJ1-6; TRBD1 aligns across 7 bases. The CDR3 is 13 residues long. CDR1 SEHNR and CDR2 FQNEAQ come from the germline V gene (reference sequence). V lost 7 bases and J lost 7; bases outside the gene matches: 4. The CDR3: CASTTGMNSPLHF. DNA of the CDR3: TGTGCCAGCACGACAGGGATGAATTCACCCCTCCACTTT.

The chain has TRBV19 and TRBJ2-7; a possible D gene is TRBD2 (6 bases). CDR3 size: 15 residues. The ends were cut back, 5 bases at V and 3 bases at J, with 17 bases in the middle. The V gene's germline CDR1 is LNHDA and CDR2 SQIVND (reference sequence). This CDR3 reads CASSSNRDWNYEQYF. CDR3 coding DNA: TGTGCCAGTAGTTCAAACCGGGACTGGAACTACGAGCAGTACTTC.

This clone has just one count. This chain connects TRBV5-1 to TRBJ1-6, with 7 bases matching TRBD1. The J segment lost 7 bases and the V segment lost 4 bases, leaving 11 bases of the junction unmatched. Looked up from germline, CDR1 is SGHRS and CDR2 is YFSETQ. The CDR3 runs 16 residues. The CDR3 loop reads CASSQVQGMLNSPLHF. CDR3 DNA: TGCGCCAGCAGCCAGGTACAGGGGATGCTAAATTCACCCCTCCACTTT.

The gene calls are TRBV6-5 and TRBJ1-1, with TRBD1 matching 9 bases. V gave up 1 base and J gave up 6 bases; unmatched junction bases: 9. This CDR3 comprises 16 residues. Germline lookup yields CDR1 MNHEY and CDR2 SVGAGI. CDR3 residues: CASSYFLRDREAEAFF. The CDR3 coding sequence is TGTGCCAGCAGTTACTTTCTCCGGGACAGGGAGGCTGAAGCTTTCTTT.

J is TRBJ2-7 and V is TRBV5-6; TRBD1 might be the D (6 bases). Germline lookup yields CDR1 SGHDT and CDR2 YYEEEE. This CDR3 comprises 14 residues. V dropped 4 bases and J dropped 2 bases, with 13 bases sitting between them. Here the CDR3 DNA reads TGTGCCAGCAGCACAGACAGGCAGGCCTACGAGCAGTACTTC. Amino acids: CASSTDRQAYEQYF.

This clone appeared once. This sequence joins TRBV28 and TRBJ1-6; 7 positions agree with TRBD1. The CDR3 contains 15 residues. Per the germline V gene, CDR1 is MDHEN and CDR2 is SYDVKM. V gave up 5 bases and J gave up 7 bases; unmatched junction bases: 8. The CDR3 region has the DNA TGTGCCAGCAGTCCAAATTACAGGGGAAATTCACCCCTCCACTTT. It encodes CASSPNYRGNSPLHF.

J is TRBJ2-2 and V is TRBV9; possible D gene TRBD2, 5 bases. CDR3 length equals 16 residues. V lost 4 bases to trimming and J lost 2 bases, with 15 bases between them. Per germline, CDR1 SGDLS and CDR2 YYNGEE. CDR3 residues: CASSPPVGLNTGELFF. For the CDR3, the DNA is TGTGCCAGCAGCCCCCCGGTAGGACTCAACACCGGGGAGCTGTTTTTT.

The chain links TRBV27 to TRBJ2-7; TRBD1 matches 7 bases. After removal of 3 bases from V and 2 bases from J, the junction contained 4 bases not matched to a gene. The length of the CDR3 is 14 residues. CDR1 is MNHEY, CDR2 SMNVEV, per germline (reference sequence). In nucleotides, the CDR3 is TGTGCCAGCAGTTTGAAACAGGGGACCTACGAGCAGTACTTC. It is translated as CASSLKQGTYEQYF.

V is TRBV5-1 and J is TRBJ1-3; TRBD1 matches at 8 bases. The V gene's germline CDR1 is SGHRS and CDR2 YFSETQ. The CDR3 runs to 14 residues. V gave up 3 bases and J gave up 9 bases; unmatched junction bases: 8. CDR3 region: CASSSTGVGGTIYF. For the CDR3, the DNA is TGCGCCAGCAGCTCGACAGGGGTCGGGGGCACCATATATTTT.

This chain uses TRBV11-2 with TRBJ1-5, with D perhaps matching TRBD1 (5 bases). CDR3 length: 15 amino acids. Germline V gene data show CDR1 as SGHAT and CDR2 as FQNNGV. Trimming left V 1 base short and J 6 bases short, with 13 bases between. The CDR3 nucleotides are TGTGCCAGCAGCTTAGGGGGTCAGGGCGGTCAGCCCCAGCATTTT. Its translation: CASSLGGQGGQPQHF.

The chain combines TRBV6-1 with TRBJ1-2; 9 positions agree with TRBD1. V lost 2 bases and J lost 5; bases outside the gene matches: 6. CDR3 size: 15 residues. CDR1 is MNHNS, CDR2 SASEGT, per germline. CDR3 coding DNA: TGTGCCAGCAGTGAACCAACAGGGGGCGTTTATGGCTACACCTTC. Protein sequence: CASSEPTGGVYGYTF.